Following are 27 T cell receptor beta chains from one sample sequenced in a study of blood T cell repertoires in COVID-19. Assay: immunoSEQ multiplex PCR; the TCRdb copy retains only in-frame clones and omits some. Here the sample spans 200,000 to 250,000 clones, 75% to 85% being singletons. Sequencing was done on a sample of peripheral blood. These receptors were taken from a woman at least 80 years old with COVID-19, enrolled during active disease.

The chain uses TRBV27 and TRBJ1-3; 7 bases are shared with TRBD1. Germline V gene lookup returns CDR1 MNHEY and CDR2 SMNVEV (reference sequence). The J segment lost 2 bases and the V segment lost 5 bases, leaving 0 bases of the junction unmatched. There are 13 residues in the CDR3. CDR3 in DNA: TGTGCCAGCAGTACAGGGGCTGGAAACACCATATATTTT. It yields the protein CASSTGAGNTIYF.

The chain recombines TRBV29-1 with TRBJ2-7, with D possibly being TRBD2 (5 bases). Germline assignment: CDR1 SQVTM and CDR2 ANQGSEA. Deletions cut 6 bases from V and 3 bases from J, with 12 bases between. There are 12 residues in the CDR3. CDR3 coding DNA: TGCAGCGTGGCAACCGGAGGCTACGAGCAGTACTTC. This sequence encodes CSVATGGYEQYF.

The chain recombines TRBV7-2 with TRBJ2-7, with D perhaps TRBD2 (5 bases). The germline V and J ends were trimmed by 11 bases and 3 bases, with 14 bases remaining between them. The length of the CDR3 is 12 residues. Germline CDR1 and CDR2: SGHTA and FQGNSA. CDR3: CASRGENYEQYF. CDR3 DNA sequence: TGTGCCTCCCGGGGAGAGAACTACGAGCAGTACTTC.

This clone has a handful of counts. The genes are TRBV4-2 and TRBJ1-4, with TRBD1 matching over 10 bases. J gave up 6 bases and V 2 bases, and 6 bases lay outside the gene matches. The germline gives CDR1 LGHNA, CDR2 YNFKEQ. This CDR3 region has 16 residues. CDR3 nucleotides: TGTGCCAGCAGCCAATCCCCCGGGACAGGGGATGAAAAACTGTTTTTT. This translates into CASSQSPGTGDEKLFF.

The chain carries TRBV20-1 and TRBJ1-5; TRBD1 might be the D (6 bases). The CDR3 runs 16 residues. The germline gives CDR1 DFQATT, CDR2 SNEGSKA (reference sequence). V was trimmed by 3 bases and J by 1 base, leaving 16 bases between them. The CDR3, as DNA: TGCAGTGCTAGTTCCCGGGGGGGCTCAAGCAATCAGCCCCAGCATTTT. This sequence encodes CSASSRGGSSNQPQHF.

The genes are TRBV19 and TRBJ1-6; D is unclear. This CDR3 spans 12 amino acids. V dropped 6 bases and J dropped 8 bases, with 8 bases sitting between them. Germline V gene lookup returns CDR1 LNHDA and CDR2 SQIVND (reference sequence). This chain's CDR3 is CASRESDSPLHF. DNA of the CDR3: TGTGCCAGTAGAGAATCGGATTCACCCCTCCACTTT.

V gene TRBV28 combines with J gene TRBJ1-2, with unresolved D. Germline V lookup: CDR1 MDHEN, CDR2 SYDVKM. The CDR3 totals 15 residues. Trimming cost V 6 bases and J 4 bases, with 18 bases left between them. The CDR3 loop is CASSPIFDGSYGYTF. CDR3 in DNA: TGTGCCAGCAGCCCGATATTTGATGGCAGCTATGGCTACACCTTC.

The J gene is TRBJ1-1, the V gene TRBV18; 7 bases are shared with TRBD1. Losses at the gene ends were 6 bases for V and 0 bases for J; bases not matched to a gene: 7. The CDR3 runs 15 residues. Germline V CDR1 and CDR2: KGHSH, LQKENI. CDR3 DNA sequence: TGTGCCAGCTCTCCTAGGACAGGTATGAACACTGAAGCTTTCTTT. Its protein is CASSPRTGMNTEAFF.

V gene TRBV10-3 combines with J gene TRBJ1-1, with 7 bases fitting TRBD1. Germline CDR1 ENHRY, CDR2 SYGVKD. The CDR3 runs to 14 residues. Losses at the gene ends were 5 bases for V and 3 bases for J; bases not matched to a gene: 6. The CDR3: CAISPRRGDTEAFF. In DNA, the CDR3 is TGTGCCATCAGTCCCCGCAGGGGGGACACTGAAGCTTTCTTT.

The chain has TRBV5-4 and TRBJ2-1, with a possible D match to TRBD2 (5 bases). V lost 0 bases, J lost 10 bases, and 8 bases lay in between. CDR3 length: 12 residues. Germline V gene sequence: CDR1 SGHNT, CDR2 YYREEE (reference sequence). The CDR3 DNA reads TGTGCCAGCAGCTTGGAGCGGTGGGAGCAGTTCTTC. Encoded protein: CASSLERWEQFF. The variable domain in full, with the rest retrieved from reference TRBV5-4 and TRBJ2-1, is ETGVTQSPTHLIKTRGQQVTLRCSSQSGHNTVSWYQQALGQGPQFIFQYYREEENGRGNFPPRFSGLQFPNYSSELNVNALELDDSALYLCASSLERWEQFFGPGTRLTVL.

V usage is TRBV19 and J usage is TRBJ2-1, with D perhaps TRBD2 (9 bases). CDR1 and CDR2 (germline): LNHDA, SQIVND (reference sequence). The CDR3 has 15 amino acids. Between the trimmed V and J ends, which lost 6 bases and 10 bases, there was a span of 22 bases. This CDR3 reads CASSRQGTSRSEQFF. The CDR3 DNA reads as TGTGCCAGTAGCAGACAGGGGACTAGCCGGTCCGAGCAGTTCTTC.

This clone was detected only a few times. The chain carries TRBV5-1 and TRBJ1-1, with D unclear. Germline CDR1 reads SGHRS; CDR2 reads YFSETQ. V dropped 4 bases and J dropped 5 bases, with 15 bases sitting between them. The CDR3 length is 14 residues. The CDR3 nucleotides read TGCGCCAGCAGCCCTCGGGCCCAGCGGACTGAAGCTTTCTTT. It codes for CASSPRAQRTEAFF.

The chain uses TRBV6-4 and TRBJ1-2; D gene uncertain. V lost 5 bases to trimming and J lost 6 bases, with 7 bases between them. CDR3 length equals 11 residues. Germline CDR1 MRHNA, CDR2 SNTAGT. DNA for the CDR3: TGTGCCAGCAGTAACCAGGATGGCTACACCTTC. It translates to CASSNQDGYTF.

This sequence joins TRBV28 and TRBJ1-4; 9 nucleotides align to TRBD1. Germline loops: CDR1 MDHEN, CDR2 SYDVKM. Trimming at V came to 6 bases and at J to 7 bases, leaving 6 bases not matched to a gene. The CDR3 length is 14 residues. CDR3 sequence (DNA): TGTGCCAGCAGGGGGGACAGGGACGGTGAAAAACTGTTTTTT. Its translation is CASRGDRDGEKLFF.

The chain links TRBV10-3 to TRBJ1-1; D unclear. Germline lookup yields CDR1 ENHRY and CDR2 SYGVKD. The CDR3 runs 12 residues. V was trimmed by 0 bases and J by 5 bases, leaving 4 bases between them. CDR3 in amino acids: CAISESSTEAFF. CDR3 nucleotides: TGTGCCATCAGTGAGTCGAGTACTGAAGCTTTCTTT.

This clone appeared a single time. The chain uses TRBV7-3 and TRBJ1-2, with D maybe TRBD1 (6 bases). Germline V gives CDR1 SGHTA, CDR2 FQGTGA. Trimming left V 1 base short and J 5 bases short, with 11 bases between. This CDR3 contains 14 residues. The CDR3 here is CASSLSPTGYGYTF. CDR3 DNA sequence: TGTGCCAGCAGCTTAAGCCCAACAGGGTATGGCTACACCTTC.

The chain uses TRBV28 and TRBJ1-2, with D possibly being TRBD1 (5 bases). V lost 5 bases to trimming and J lost 8 bases, with 18 bases between them. The germline CDR1 and CDR2 sequences are MDHEN and SYDVKM. There are 14 residues in the CDR3. In DNA form, the CDR3 reads TGTGCCAGCAGTACTAGTAGGAGGGGCGCGGGCTACACCTTC. Translating gives CASSTSRRGAGYTF.

There are a few counts of this clone. The rearrangement links TRBV2 to TRBJ1-2, with TRBD1 matching over 9 bases. The V and J ends lost 3 bases and 5 bases, in that order; junction bases with no gene match: 4. This CDR3 is built from 14 residues. Germline-derived CDR1 and CDR2 are SNHLY and FYNNEI. The CDR3 bases are TGTGCCAGCAGTGATGTCGGACAGGGGTATGGCTACACCTTC. This gives the protein CASSDVGQGYGYTF.

The V call is TRBV2, the J call TRBJ1-2; TRBD1 might be the D (5 bases). Trimming took off 6 bases at V and 5 bases at J, with 10 bases between the two ends. Germline CDR1 SNHLY, CDR2 FYNNEI. The CDR3 consists of 12 residues. The CDR3 bases are TGTGCCAGCAGGGGCAGGGATTATGGCTACACCTTC. This gives the protein CASRGRDYGYTF.

The V and J genes are TRBV2 and TRBJ2-1; TRBD2 matches 7 bases. Trimming removed 2 bases from V and 7 bases from J; junction bases left unmatched: 2. The CDR3 has 13 amino acids. From germline, CDR1 is SNHLY and CDR2 FYNNEI. The CDR3 loop reads CASSELSGNEQFF. The CDR3, as DNA: TGTGCCAGCAGTGAACTTAGCGGGAATGAGCAGTTCTTC.

The genes are TRBV9 and TRBJ2-5, with TRBD2 matching 7 bases. The V gene's germline CDR1 is SGDLS and CDR2 YYNGEE. This CDR3 spans 14 amino acids. Trimming cost V 2 bases and J 3 bases; bases outside gene matches: 4. The chain's CDR3 is CASSVRGGKETQYF. Here the CDR3 DNA reads TGTGCCAGCAGCGTGCGCGGGGGTAAAGAGACCCAGTACTTC.

The chain recombines TRBV12-5 with TRBJ1-2; a weak D match, TRBD1 (6 bases). V was clipped by 2 bases and J by 4 bases, with 11 bases between them. The germline V gene encodes CDR1 LGHNT and CDR2 FRNRAP. This CDR3 comprises 14 residues. The CDR3 DNA reads as TGTGCTAGTGGTTTGTCGGGACACTTCTATGGCTACACCTTC. Encoded protein: CASGLSGHFYGYTF.

The chain uses TRBV7-6 and TRBJ1-1; no clear D. Trimming shortened V by 4 bases and J by 4 bases, and 16 bases separated the two germline ends. The length of the CDR3 is 15 residues. Germline loops: CDR1 SGHVS, CDR2 FNYEAQ. CDR3 bases: TGTGCCAGCAGCTCAGCCCCATTGGGAGGCACTGAAGCTTTCTTT. This gives the protein CASSSAPLGGTEAFF.

The J gene is TRBJ1-4, the V gene TRBV6-5, with 10 bases that match TRBD1. The CDR3 totals 16 residues. The germline CDR1 and CDR2 sequences are MNHEY and SVGAGI. Trimming at V came to 0 bases and at J to 8 bases, leaving 6 bases not matched to a gene. The CDR3: CASSYSLTGGGEKLFF. The DNA for the CDR3 is TGTGCCAGCAGTTACTCGTTGACAGGGGGCGGCGAAAAACTGTTTTTT.

This clone was picked up a small number of times. The chain combines TRBV4-1 with TRBJ1-4, with D hard to call. CDR1 MGHRA and CDR2 YSYEKL come from the germline V gene. V was cut by 4 bases and J by 0 bases, with 12 bases left in between. This CDR3 is built from 16 residues. The DNA of the CDR3 is TGCGCCAGCAGCCTCGAACTTACCTCAACTAATGAAAAACTGTTTTTT. Translated: CASSLELTSTNEKLFF.

V and J are TRBV18 and TRBJ2-2; tentatively, D is TRBD1 (6 bases). CDR1 and CDR2 (germline): KGHSH, LQKENI. The CDR3 is 15 amino acids. Trimming stripped 8 bases from V and 4 bases from J, with 17 bases between. The CDR3 spells CASRAGVHLTGELFF. The CDR3 DNA reads TGTGCCAGCCGGGCAGGGGTACATCTCACCGGGGAGCTGTTTTTT.

The CDR3 bases are TGTGCCAGCAGCTTAGTTAGGAGGGGAGCAAGGCGAGAAAATGAAAAACTGTTTTTT. This translates into CASSLVRRGARRENEKLFF. The chain uses TRBV7-9 and TRBJ1-4; the D gene is possibly TRBD1 (5 bases). V lost 1 base to trimming and J lost 5 bases, with 23 bases between them. Looked up from germline, CDR1 is SEHNR and CDR2 is FQNEAQ (reference sequence). The CDR3 spans 19 residues.